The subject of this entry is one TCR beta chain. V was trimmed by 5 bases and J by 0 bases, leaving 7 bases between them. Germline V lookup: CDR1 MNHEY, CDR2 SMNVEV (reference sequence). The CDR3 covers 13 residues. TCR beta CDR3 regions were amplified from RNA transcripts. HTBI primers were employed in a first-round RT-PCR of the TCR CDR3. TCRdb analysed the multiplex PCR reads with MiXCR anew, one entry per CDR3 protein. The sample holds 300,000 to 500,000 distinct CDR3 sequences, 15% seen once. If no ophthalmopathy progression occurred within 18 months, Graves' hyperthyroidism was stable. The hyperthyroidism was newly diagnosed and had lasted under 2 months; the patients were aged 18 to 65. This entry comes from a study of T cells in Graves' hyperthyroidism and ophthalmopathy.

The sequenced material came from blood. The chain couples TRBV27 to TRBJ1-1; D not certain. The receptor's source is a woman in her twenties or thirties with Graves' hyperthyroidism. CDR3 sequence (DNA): TGTGCCAGCAGTATACAAGTGAACACTGAAGCTTTCTTT. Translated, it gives CASSIQVNTEAFF.